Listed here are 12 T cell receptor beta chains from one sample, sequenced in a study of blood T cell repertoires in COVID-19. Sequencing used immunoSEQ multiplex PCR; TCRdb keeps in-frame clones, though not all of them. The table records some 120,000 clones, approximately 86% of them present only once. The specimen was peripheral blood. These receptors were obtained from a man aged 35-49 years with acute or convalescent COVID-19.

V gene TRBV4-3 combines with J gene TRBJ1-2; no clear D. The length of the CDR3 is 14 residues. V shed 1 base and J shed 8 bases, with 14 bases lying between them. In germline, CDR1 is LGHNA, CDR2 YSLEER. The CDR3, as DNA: TGCGCCAGCAGCCAAGGGAATCCTTCGGGGGGCTACACCTTC. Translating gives CASSQGNPSGGYTF.

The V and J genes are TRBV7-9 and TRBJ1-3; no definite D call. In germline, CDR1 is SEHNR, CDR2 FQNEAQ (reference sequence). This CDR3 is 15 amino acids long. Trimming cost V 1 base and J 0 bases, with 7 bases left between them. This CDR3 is CASSLVAGSGNTIYF. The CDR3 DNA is TGTGCCAGCAGCTTAGTGGCAGGCTCTGGAAACACCATATATTTT.

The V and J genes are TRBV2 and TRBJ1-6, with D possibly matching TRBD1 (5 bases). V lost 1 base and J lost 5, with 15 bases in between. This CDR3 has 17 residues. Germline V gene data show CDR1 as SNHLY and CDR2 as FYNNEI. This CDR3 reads CASSEDRGTGNNSPLHF. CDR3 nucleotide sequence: TGTGCCAGCAGTGAAGACCGCGGGACTGGGAATAATTCACCCCTCCACTTT.

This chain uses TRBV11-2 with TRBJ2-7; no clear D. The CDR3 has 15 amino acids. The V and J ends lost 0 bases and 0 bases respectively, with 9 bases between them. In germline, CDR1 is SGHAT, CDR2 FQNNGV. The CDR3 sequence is CASSLDRGTSYEQYF. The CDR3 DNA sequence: TGTGCCAGCAGCTTAGATCGAGGTACCTCCTACGAGCAGTACTTC.

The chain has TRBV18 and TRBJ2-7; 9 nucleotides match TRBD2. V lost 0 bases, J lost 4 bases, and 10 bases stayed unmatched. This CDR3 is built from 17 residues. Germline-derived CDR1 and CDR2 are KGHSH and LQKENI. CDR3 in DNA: TGTGCCAGCTCACCACCGCGCGGGGGGGCCTCTATATACGAGCAGTACTTC. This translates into CASSPPRGGASIYEQYF.

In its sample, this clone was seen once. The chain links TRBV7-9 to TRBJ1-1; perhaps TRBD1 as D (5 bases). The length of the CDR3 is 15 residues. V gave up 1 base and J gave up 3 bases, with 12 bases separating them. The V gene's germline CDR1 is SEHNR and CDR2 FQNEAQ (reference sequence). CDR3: CASSLGAGPDTEAFF. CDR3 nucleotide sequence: TGTGCCAGCAGCTTAGGTGCAGGGCCGGACACTGAAGCTTTCTTT.

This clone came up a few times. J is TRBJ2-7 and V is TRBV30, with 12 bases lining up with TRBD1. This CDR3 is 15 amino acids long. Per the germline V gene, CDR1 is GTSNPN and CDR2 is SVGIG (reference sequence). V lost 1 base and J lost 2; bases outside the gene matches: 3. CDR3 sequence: CAWSGDRGPTYEQYF. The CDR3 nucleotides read TGTGCCTGGAGTGGGGACAGGGGGCCCACCTACGAGCAGTACTTC.

Here the CDR3 DNA reads TGCAGCGTTGTTTTGGGGCAGGGGACTGAAGCTTTCTTT. Translated, it gives CSVVLGQGTEAFF. The chain has TRBV29-1 and TRBJ1-1, with D perhaps matching TRBD1 (6 bases). This CDR3 has 13 residues. Deletions cut 4 bases from V and 5 bases from J, with 14 bases between. Germline assignment: CDR1 SQVTM and CDR2 ANQGSEA. The variable domain in full, with the rest retrieved from reference TRBV29-1 and TRBJ1-1, is SAVISQKPSRDICQRGTSLTIQCQVDSQVTMMFWYRQQPGQSLTLIATANQGSEATYESGFVIDKFPISRPNLTFSTLTVSNMSPEDSSIYLCSVVLGQGTEAFFGQGTRLTVV.

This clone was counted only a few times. CDR3 sequence reads: CASKARGRAGVHTQYF. The DNA for the CDR3 is TGTGCCAGCAAAGCTAGGGGCCGGGCAGGGGTCCATACGCAGTATTTT. The rearrangement links TRBV3-1 (or the pseudogene TRBV3-2) to TRBJ2-3, with D tentatively TRBD1 (6 bases). Trimming pared 7 bases from V and 7 bases from J, leaving 24 bases between. Looked up from germline, CDR1 is LGHDT and CDR2 is YNNKEL (reference sequence). CDR3 length equals 16 residues.

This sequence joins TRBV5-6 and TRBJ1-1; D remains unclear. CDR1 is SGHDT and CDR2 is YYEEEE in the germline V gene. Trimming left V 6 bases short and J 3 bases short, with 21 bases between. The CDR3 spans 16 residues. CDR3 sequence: CASIDSDRGFHTEAFF. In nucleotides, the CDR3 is TGTGCCAGCATAGACTCCGACCGTGGATTTCACACTGAAGCTTTCTTT.

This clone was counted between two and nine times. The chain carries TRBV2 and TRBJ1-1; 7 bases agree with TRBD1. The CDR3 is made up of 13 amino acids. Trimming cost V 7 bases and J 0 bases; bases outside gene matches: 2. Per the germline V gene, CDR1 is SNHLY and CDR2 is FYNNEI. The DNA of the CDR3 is TGTGCCAGCATCGACAGGGTGAACACTGAAGCTTTCTTT. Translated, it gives CASIDRVNTEAFF.

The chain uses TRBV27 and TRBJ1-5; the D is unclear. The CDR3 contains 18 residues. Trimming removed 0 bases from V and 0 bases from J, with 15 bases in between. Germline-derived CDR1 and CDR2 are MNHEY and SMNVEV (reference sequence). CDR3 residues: CASSLSGAPQYSNQPQHF. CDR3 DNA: TGTGCCAGCAGTTTATCGGGCGCTCCGCAATATAGCAATCAGCCCCAGCATTTT.